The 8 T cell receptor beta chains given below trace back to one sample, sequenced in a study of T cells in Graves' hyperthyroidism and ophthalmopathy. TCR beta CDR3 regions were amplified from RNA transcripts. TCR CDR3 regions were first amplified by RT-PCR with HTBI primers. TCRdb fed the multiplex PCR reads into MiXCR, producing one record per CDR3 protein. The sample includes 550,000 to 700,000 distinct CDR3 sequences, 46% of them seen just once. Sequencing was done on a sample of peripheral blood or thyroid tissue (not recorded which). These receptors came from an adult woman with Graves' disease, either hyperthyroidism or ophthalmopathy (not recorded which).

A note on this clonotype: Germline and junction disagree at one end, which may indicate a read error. The CDR3 nucleotides read TGTGCCGGCAGTCAAGATAGGACAGCTGGCTACACCTTC. This encodes CAGSQDRTAGYTF. The chain links TRBV14 to TRBJ1-2, with a possible D match to TRBD1 (6 bases). This CDR3 contains 13 residues. Germline assignment: CDR1 SGHDN and CDR2 FVKESK.

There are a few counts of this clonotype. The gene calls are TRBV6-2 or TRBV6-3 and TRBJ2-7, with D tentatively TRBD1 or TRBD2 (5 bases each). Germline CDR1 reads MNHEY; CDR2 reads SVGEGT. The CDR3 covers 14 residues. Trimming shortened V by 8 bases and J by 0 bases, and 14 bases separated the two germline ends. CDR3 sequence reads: CASRRGGGSYEQYF. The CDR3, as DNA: TGTGCCAGCCGTAGGGGTGGGGGCTCCTACGAGCAGTACTTC.

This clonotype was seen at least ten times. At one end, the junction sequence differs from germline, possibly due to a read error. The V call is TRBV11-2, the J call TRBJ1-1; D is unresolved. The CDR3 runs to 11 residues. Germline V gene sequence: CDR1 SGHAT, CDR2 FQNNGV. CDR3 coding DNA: TGTACCAGCAGCTTAGTAGTGAGAGCTTTCTTT. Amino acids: CTSSLVVRAFF.

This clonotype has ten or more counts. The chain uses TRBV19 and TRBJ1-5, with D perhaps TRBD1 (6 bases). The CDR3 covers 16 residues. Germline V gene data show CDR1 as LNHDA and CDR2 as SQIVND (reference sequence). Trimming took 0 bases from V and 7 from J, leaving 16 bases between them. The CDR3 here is CASSIELRGGNQPQHF. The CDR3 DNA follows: TGTGCCAGTAGTATAGAGCTGCGAGGGGGGAACCAGCCCCAGCATTTT.

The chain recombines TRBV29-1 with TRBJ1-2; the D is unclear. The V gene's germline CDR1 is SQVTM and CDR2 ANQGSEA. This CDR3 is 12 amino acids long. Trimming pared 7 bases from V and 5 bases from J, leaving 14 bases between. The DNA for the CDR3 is TGCAGCGCTGAGGCCCCTGGGTATGGCTACACCTTC. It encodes CSAEAPGYGYTF.

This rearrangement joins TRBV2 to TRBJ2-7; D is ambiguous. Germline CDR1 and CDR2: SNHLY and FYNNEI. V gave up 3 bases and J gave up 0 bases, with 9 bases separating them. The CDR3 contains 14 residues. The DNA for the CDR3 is TGTGCCAGCAGTGAGGCTAGTTACTCCTACGAGCAGTACTTC. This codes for CASSEASYSYEQYF.

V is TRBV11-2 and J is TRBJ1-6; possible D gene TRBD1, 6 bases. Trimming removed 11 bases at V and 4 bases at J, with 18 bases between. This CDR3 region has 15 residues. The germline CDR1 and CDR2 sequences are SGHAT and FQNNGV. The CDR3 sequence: CAVRTRGGYNSPLHF. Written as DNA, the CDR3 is TGTGCCGTTCGGACCAGGGGCGGGTATAATTCACCCCTCCACTTT.

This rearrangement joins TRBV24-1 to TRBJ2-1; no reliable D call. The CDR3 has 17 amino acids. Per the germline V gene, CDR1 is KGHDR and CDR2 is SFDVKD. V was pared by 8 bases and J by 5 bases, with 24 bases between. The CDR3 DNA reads TGTGCCACCAAAGACGGGCAGGAGTCGACTCTGGACAATGAGCAGTTCTTC. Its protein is CATKDGQESTLDNEQFF.